This entry features one T cell receptor beta chain sequence. Its antigen is unidentified. This CDR3 region has 13 residues. V gave up 4 bases and J gave up 6 bases; unmatched junction bases: 5. Germline V gene data show CDR1 as SGHRS and CDR2 as YFSETQ. These data are taken from a study of cytomegalovirus exposure and HLA in healthy donors. Study-level information: Genotyping showed around 80% of 398 donors falling in the Caucasian-associated ancestry cluster. Study findings and constraints: Some segments of the V type, notably TRBV6-2 and TRBV6-3, were excluded as indistinguishable. For cytomegalovirus status, the classifier reportedly gave diagnoses with high specificity and sensitivity.

The study ran its PCR with 60 Vbeta and 13 Jbeta primers. Only in-frame clones appear in the TCRdb table, and some are missing; sequencing was by immunoSEQ multiplex PCR. There are around 180,000 clones in the sample; around 81% occur only once, and around 2.1% lies in the top ten. The sequencing sample was made of PBMCs. This clonotype was sampled from a woman aged 18-29 years in good health and CMV-seropositive. V gene TRBV5-1 combines with J gene TRBJ2-7; 9 nucleotides agree with TRBD2. CDR3 nucleotide sequence: TGCGCCAGCAGCATCGGACTAGCGACCGAGCAGTACTTC. Amino acid sequence: CASSIGLATEQYF.